The 25 T cell receptor beta chains presented below share a single source sample, sequenced in a study of T-cell reconstitution after alpha-beta-depleted transplantation in children. The library targeted TCRbeta and was prepared with unique molecular identifiers. TCRdb reanalysed the PCR reads using MiXCR and keeps one entry per CDR3 protein. Here the sample spans approximately 400,000 distinct CDR3 sequences, approximately 10% being singletons. The sequences come from PBMCs from the stem cell graft donor, collected from the stem cell graft. The source is a human donor who donated a stem cell graft to a child with acute myeloid leukemia.

This clonotype was seen a few times. The chain carries TRBV9 and TRBJ2-7, with 7 bases identical to TRBD1. J gave up 5 bases and V 3 bases, and 5 bases lay outside the gene matches. The CDR3 is 13 residues long. Germline V CDR1 and CDR2: SGDLS, YYNGEE. This CDR3 reads CASSATGRDEQYF. CDR3 bases: TGTGCCAGCAGCGCGACAGGGCGCGACGAGCAGTACTTC.

There are a few counts of this clonotype. CDR3 protein: CASSGGLAGDLWGTDTQYF. The CDR3 nucleotides are TGTGCCAGCAGCGGGGGACTAGCGGGAGATCTGTGGGGCACAGATACGCAGTATTTT. This chain uses TRBV13 with TRBJ2-3, with 14 bases matching TRBD2. The germline CDR1 and CDR2 sequences are PRHDT and FYEKMQ (reference sequence). CDR3 size: 19 residues. Trimming removed 5 bases from V and 1 base from J; junction bases left unmatched: 11.

This clonotype has only a few counts. The CDR3 loop is CASSLWRASSYNEQFF. The CDR3 nucleotides are TGTGCCAGCAGCTTGTGGAGGGCAAGCTCCTACAATGAGCAGTTCTTC. The rearrangement uses TRBV5-5 and TRBJ2-1; a possible D gene is TRBD2 (6 bases). CDR1 and CDR2 from the germline V gene are SGHKS and YYEKEE (reference sequence). V lost 1 base and J 0 bases, leaving 11 bases between the germline ends. The CDR3 is made up of 16 amino acids.

This clonotype has only a few counts. This chain joins TRBV7-2 and TRBJ2-1; the D gene is possibly TRBD1 (6 bases). Germline assignment: CDR1 SGHTA and CDR2 FQGNSA. This CDR3 contains 16 residues. The ends were cut back, 5 bases at V and 3 bases at J, with 17 bases in the middle. The CDR3 region is CASSAPRDKFYNEQFF. Here the CDR3 DNA reads TGTGCCAGCAGCGCCCCCCGGGACAAATTCTACAATGAGCAGTTCTTC.

A few counts support this clonotype. This chain uses TRBV4-2 with TRBJ2-6; 10 bases match TRBD1. Losses at the gene ends were 1 base for V and 4 bases for J; bases not matched to a gene: 13. The CDR3 totals 20 residues. CDR1 is LGHNA and CDR2 is YNFKEQ in the germline V gene. The CDR3 reads CASSQVRPPGQGTGANVLTF. CDR3 sequence (DNA): TGTGCCAGCAGCCAAGTCAGGCCTCCGGGACAGGGGACCGGGGCCAACGTCCTGACTTTC.

Comments on this clonotype: The germline gene is not matched at one end of the junction; a read error may be the cause. This chain links TRBV5-6 with TRBJ2-1, with 11 nucleotides matching TRBD2. Germline V CDR1 and CDR2: SGHDT, YYEEEE. The CDR3 consists of 15 residues. DNA for the CDR3: TGTGCCAGCAGCAAACTAGCGGGAGAAAGACATGAGCACTTCTTC. This translates into CASSKLAGERHEHFF. Variable domain in full (rest from reference TRBV5-6 and TRBJ2-1): DAGVTQSPTHLIKTRGQQVTLRCSPKSGHDTVSWYQQALGQGPQFIFQYYEEEERQRGNFPDRFSGHQFPNYSSELNVNALLLGDSALYLCASSKLAGERHEHFFGPGTRLTVL.

A few counts support this clonotype. The gene calls are TRBV27 and TRBJ2-2, with 7 bases lining up with TRBD2. V lost 7 bases to trimming and J lost 4 bases; unmatched junction nucleotides: 9. The CDR3 spans 15 residues. Germline CDR1 is MNHEY and CDR2 is SMNVEV (reference sequence). CDR3: CASIPRSGITGELFF. The CDR3 region has the DNA TGTGCCAGCATTCCCCGCAGCGGGATCACCGGGGAGCTGTTTTTT.

The rearrangement links TRBV29-1 to TRBJ2-1, with 11 bases fitting TRBD2. This CDR3 comprises 14 residues. CDR1 is SQVTM, CDR2 ANQGSEA, per germline. The V and J ends lost 2 bases and 13 bases, in that order; junction bases with no gene match: 10. CDR3 DNA: TGCAGCGTTGAACCGCGCCTAGCGGGAGGAGAACAGTTCTTC. It yields the protein CSVEPRLAGGEQFF.

This clonotype was observed a few times. The chain uses TRBV5-1 and TRBJ2-1; D is possibly TRBD2 (5 bases). CDR1 and CDR2 from the germline V gene are SGHRS and YFSETQ. CDR3 length equals 14 residues. Trimming removed 0 bases from V and 5 bases from J, with 9 bases in between. Written as DNA, the CDR3 is TGCGCCAGCAGCTTGGTAGCCGGGAACAATGAGCAGTTCTTC. Translation: CASSLVAGNNEQFF.

In DNA form, the CDR3 reads TGTGCCTGGAGTTGGTTTAAAGCTGAAAAACTGTTTTTT. Its protein product is CAWSWFKAEKLFF. This chain links TRBV30 with TRBJ1-4, with unresolved D. Germline V lookup: CDR1 GTSNPN, CDR2 SVGIG (reference sequence). The CDR3 loop spans 13 amino acids. With 2 bases removed from V and 7 bases from J, the gap between germline ends came to 11 bases.

V is TRBV3-1 and J is TRBJ2-5, with 10 bases fitting TRBD2. The junction had 24 bases not matched to a gene; V was cut back by 10 bases and J by 4 bases. Germline assignment: CDR1 LGHDT and CDR2 YNNKEL (reference sequence). This CDR3 comprises 19 residues. The CDR3 sequence: CATSHFPSVAGGSGETQYF. The CDR3 DNA is TGTGCCACCTCCCATTTTCCCTCAGTAGCGGGGGGTTCAGGAGAGACCCAGTACTTC.

This clonotype was picked up a small number of times. The rearrangement links TRBV5-1 to TRBJ2-7; D unresolved. Trimming pared 0 bases from V and 0 bases from J, leaving 7 bases between. Germline loops: CDR1 SGHRS, CDR2 YFSETQ. CDR3 length: 14 residues. CDR3 DNA sequence: TGCGCCAGCAGCTTGGCTGGTCGCTCCTACGAGCAGTACGTC. It codes for CASSLAGRSYEQYV.

About this clonotype itself: One junction end does not reproduce the germline sequence, and a read error may be involved. This sequence joins TRBV20-1 and TRBJ1-2, with D possibly TRBD1 on 6 matching bases. The CDR3 contains 12 residues. Germline V gene data show CDR1 as DFQATT and CDR2 as SNEGSKA (reference sequence). CDR3 DNA sequence: TGCAGTGCTAGACCATTGGGGGGGCTTCAGGTCTTC. Protein product: CSARPLGGLQVF.

The chain links TRBV12-3 or TRBV12-4 to TRBJ1-1; D is possibly TRBD1 (6 bases). The V end lost 3 bases, the J end lost 1 base, and 9 bases lay between the germline ends. CDR3 size: 14 residues. The CDR3 region has the DNA TGTGCCAGCAGTTTCGCACAGGGGAACACTGAAGCTTTCTTT. Its protein product is CASSFAQGNTEAFF.

V and J are TRBV27 and TRBJ2-6; D unresolved. The CDR3 consists of 12 residues. Trimming took 10 bases from V and 0 from J, leaving 4 bases between them. Germline CDR1 MNHEY, CDR2 SMNVEV (reference sequence). The CDR3 DNA reads as TGTGCCACCCTCTCTGGGGCCAACGTCCTGACTTTC. It is translated as CATLSGANVLTF.

CDR3 sequence reads: CASSEDNQETQYF. The CDR3 region has the DNA TGCGCCAGCAGCGAAGACAATCAAGAGACCCAGTACTTC. The chain is built from TRBV5-1 and TRBJ2-5; no clear D gene. This CDR3 spans 13 amino acids. Germline CDR1 reads SGHRS; CDR2 reads YFSETQ. V was cut by 4 bases and J by 2 bases, with 9 bases left in between.

Remarks on this clonotype: An end of the junction does not agree with germline; a read error may underlie this. The chain employs TRBV15 and TRBJ2-7, with D tentatively TRBD2 (5 bases). The CDR3 loop spans 14 amino acids. Looked up from germline, CDR1 is LNHNV and CDR2 is YYDKDF (reference sequence). CDR3 DNA: TGTGCCACCAGCAGAGCCGGAGGTTCCTACGACCAGTACTTC. Translation: CATSRAGGSYDQYF.

This clonotype was detected many times. V is TRBV18 and J is TRBJ1-5; D uncertain. Germline assignment: CDR1 KGHSH and CDR2 LQKENI. The CDR3 runs 15 residues. Trimming stripped 3 bases from V and 0 bases from J, with 9 bases between. CDR3 loop: CASSPDGISNQPQHF. DNA of the CDR3: TGTGCCAGCTCACCGGACGGCATTAGCAATCAGCCCCAGCATTTT.

This clonotype came up many times. The rearrangement links TRBV3-1 to TRBJ2-7, with D possibly TRBD2 on 6 matching bases. Germline assignment: CDR1 LGHDT and CDR2 YNNKEL (reference sequence). CDR3 size: 15 residues. V lost 1 base and J lost 3, with 13 bases in between. As DNA, the CDR3 is TGTGCCAGCAGCCAAGTTGGAGGGTCAGGCTACGAGCAGTACTTC. The encoded protein is CASSQVGGSGYEQYF.

This clonotype was picked up a small number of times. This chain uses TRBV9 with TRBJ2-3; 10 bases are a match to TRBD2. Per germline, CDR1 SGDLS and CDR2 YYNGEE. Germline trimming cut 3 bases from V and 1 base from J; bases unmatched to any gene: 8. This CDR3 has 17 residues. The CDR3 coding sequence is TGTGCCAGCAGCGGCACCCTAGCGGGAGTCGGCACAGATACGCAGTATTTT. This codes for CASSGTLAGVGTDTQYF.

This clonotype appeared a few times. This sequence joins TRBV4-1 and TRBJ2-7, with 9 bases that match TRBD1. The junction had 2 bases not matched to a gene; V was cut back by 1 base and J by 4 bases. Germline V lookup: CDR1 MGHRA, CDR2 YSYEKL. This CDR3 is 14 amino acids long. This CDR3 is CASSQGTGVYEQYF. CDR3 sequence (DNA): TGCGCCAGCAGCCAAGGGACAGGGGTTTACGAGCAGTACTTC.

This clonotype was observed many times. The chain recombines TRBV12-3 or TRBV12-4 with TRBJ2-3; TRBD2 might be the D (7 bases). This CDR3 region has 17 residues. V was clipped by 4 bases and J by 4 bases, with 21 bases between them. The CDR3: CASSSPFAGAHSDTQYF. Here the CDR3 DNA reads TGTGCCAGCAGTTCCCCTTTTGCGGGGGCCCACTCAGATACGCAGTATTTT.

A note on this clonotype: This may be a read error: a much more frequent sequence differs by one nucleotide. The V call is TRBV7-2, the J call TRBJ1-6; 7 nucleotides line up with TRBD1. Trimming removed 5 bases from V and 9 bases from J; junction bases left unmatched: 13. Germline assignment: CDR1 SGHTA and CDR2 FQGNSA. The CDR3 sequence is 16 residues long. CDR3 residues: CASSPWWRTGRSPLHF. CDR3 in DNA: TGTGCCAGCAGCCCCTGGTGGAGGACAGGCCGTTCACCCCTCCACTTT.

This clonotype was counted between two and nine times. One end of the junction varies from germline; a read error may be responsible. The chain is built from TRBV7-7 and TRBJ2-3; D might be TRBD1 (5 bases). Germline CDR1 is SSHAT and CDR2 is FNYEAQ (reference sequence). The CDR3 has 15 amino acids. CDR3 sequence (DNA): TGTGCTAGCAGCTTAGACCCCGGCAGGGCAAATACGCAGTATTTT. Its protein product is CASSLDPGRANTQYF.

This clonotype came up many times. V and J are TRBV11-1 and TRBJ2-6, with 7 positions matching TRBD1. J gave up 0 bases and V 5 bases, and 10 bases lay outside the gene matches. The germline CDR1 and CDR2 sequences are SGHAT and FQDESV (reference sequence). The CDR3 loop spans 18 amino acids. The CDR3 is CASSHQPGGPSGANVLTF. In nucleotides, the CDR3 is TGTGCCAGCAGCCACCAGCCAGGGGGTCCCTCTGGGGCCAACGTCCTGACTTTC.